Following are 24 T cell receptor beta chains from one sample sequenced in a study of CD8+ T cells in alopecia areata. Treatment given: oral pan-JAK inhibitor, 5-10 mg twice daily. Reverse transcription of extracted RNA yielded cDNA, which provided the sequencing template. Only in-frame clones appear in the TCRdb table, and some are missing; sequencing was by immunoSEQ multiplex PCR. The top ten clones hold 16% of a sample with some 170,000 clones, roughly 50% of them seen once. Sequences were derived from CD4+ T cells sorted from blood, sampled at approximately week 56, from a patient treated with tofacitinib. Source of these receptors: a human donor with alopecia areata.

This clone was seen a few times. The chain uses TRBV7-9 and TRBJ1-4, with D tentatively TRBD1 (5 bases). The CDR3 extends over 17 amino acids. Trimming stripped 2 bases from V and 3 bases from J, with 16 bases between. The V gene's germline CDR1 is SEHNR and CDR2 FQNEAQ (reference sequence). The DNA for the CDR3 is TGTGCCAGCAGCTTACCGGTCGGGGCAGCTTCTAATGAAAAACTGTTTTTT. Residues: CASSLPVGAASNEKLFF.

V gene TRBV5-1 combines with J gene TRBJ1-1, with unresolved D. The CDR3 has 17 residues. The V end was cut by 3 bases, the J end by 11 bases, with 29 bases between. Per the germline V gene, CDR1 is SGHRS and CDR2 is YFSETQ. The DNA for the CDR3 is TGCGCCAGCAGCTCCACCCCCGGACCTAAGGTATCCGGGTCGGCTTTCTTT. As protein: CASSSTPGPKVSGSAFF.

This clone was counted a single time. The rearrangement uses TRBV2 and TRBJ2-5; D is unclear. This CDR3 has 11 residues. The germline V gene encodes CDR1 SNHLY and CDR2 FYNNEI. The V end was cut by 3 bases, the J end by 7 bases, with 6 bases between. Here the CDR3 DNA reads TGTGCCAGCAGTGAGGCAGGGACCCAGTACTTC. As protein: CASSEAGTQYF. The full variable domain, with the rest looked up from reference TRBV2 and TRBJ2-5, is EPEVTQTPSHQVTQMGQEVILRCVPISNHLYFYWYRQILGQKVEFLVSFYNNEISEKSEIFDDQFSVERPDGSNFTLKIRSTKLEDSAMYFCASSEAGTQYFGPGTRLLVL.

The V gene is TRBV29-1, the J gene TRBJ1-1, with D unresolved. V lost 8 bases to trimming and J lost 6 bases, with 10 bases between them. The CDR3 length is 10 residues. CDR1 is SQVTM, CDR2 ANQGSEA, per germline. The CDR3 region is CSSPEAEAFF. CDR3 nucleotide sequence: TGCAGCTCTCCCGAGGCTGAAGCTTTCTTT.

The chain combines TRBV29-1 with TRBJ2-3; no clear D gene. Germline lookup yields CDR1 SQVTM and CDR2 ANQGSEA. CDR3 length: 14 amino acids. V was shortened by 4 bases and J by 2 bases, with 13 bases between the two germline ends. CDR3 sequence reads: CSVGMILTTDTQYF. The DNA for the CDR3 is TGCAGCGTTGGGATGATATTGACCACAGATACGCAGTATTTT.

This chain connects TRBV29-1 to TRBJ2-5; D ambiguous. Germline assignment: CDR1 SQVTM and CDR2 ANQGSEA. The V end was cut by 6 bases, the J end by 1 base, with 9 bases between. The length of the CDR3 is 12 residues. CDR3 region: CSVKVGQETQYF. CDR3 nucleotides: TGCAGCGTCAAAGTGGGCCAAGAGACCCAGTACTTC.

Only one count was recorded for this clone. In DNA, the CDR3 is TGTGCCAGCAGCCAAGCGTTCGCCGGCGGGGACACAGATACGCAGTATTTT. This gives the protein CASSQAFAGGDTDTQYF. V is TRBV5-4 and J is TRBJ2-3, with D perhaps TRBD2 (6 bases). In germline, CDR1 is SGHNT, CDR2 YYREEE (reference sequence). V dropped 4 bases and J dropped 2 bases, with 20 bases sitting between them. The CDR3 spans 17 residues.

The chain uses TRBV29-1 and TRBJ1-4; tentative D call: TRBD1 (6 bases). The ends were cut back, 5 bases at V and 7 bases at J, with 17 bases in the middle. This CDR3 has 14 amino acids. Germline values: CDR1 SQVTM, CDR2 ANQGSEA. The CDR3 nucleotides are TGCAGCGTTTCGGATACAGGGTTCGGTGAAAAACTGTTTTTT. Translation: CSVSDTGFGEKLFF.

The gene calls are TRBV15 and TRBJ1-6; possible D gene TRBD1, 5 bases. The CDR3 contains 15 residues. The germline V gene encodes CDR1 LNHNV and CDR2 YYDKDF (reference sequence). Between the trimmed V and J ends, which lost 0 bases and 8 bases, there was a span of 11 bases. CDR3 nucleotides: TGTGCCACCAGCAGAGAAGGATTGGGGGATTCACCCCTCCACTTT. Translated: CATSREGLGDSPLHF.

This chain links TRBV5-1 with TRBJ2-5; TRBD2 is a possible D gene (5 bases). The CDR3 loop spans 14 amino acids. V was trimmed by 4 bases and J by 2 bases, leaving 12 bases between them. Germline V gene sequence: CDR1 SGHRS, CDR2 YFSETQ. The CDR3, as DNA: TGCGCCAGCAGCCGGACGAGGGTGCAAGAGACCCAGTACTTC. Translation gives CASSRTRVQETQYF.

This clone has just a few counts. The rearrangement links TRBV19 to TRBJ1-6, with D unresolved. The germline V gene has CDR1 LNHDA and CDR2 SQIVND (reference sequence). The length of the CDR3 is 12 residues. V was trimmed by 3 bases and J by 13 bases, leaving 10 bases between them. CDR3: CASSMEGGPLHF. The CDR3, as DNA: TGTGCCAGTAGTATGGAGGGAGGCCCCCTCCACTTT.

In its sample, this clone was seen once. The J gene is TRBJ2-3, the V gene TRBV30, with D possibly TRBD1 on 6 matching bases. Trimming shortened V by 0 bases and J by 4 bases, and 17 bases separated the two germline ends. CDR3 length equals 16 residues. From germline, CDR1 is GTSNPN and CDR2 SVGIG (reference sequence). The DNA of the CDR3 is TGTGCCTGGAGTGTACCGGGCAGGGGAAGCGCAGATACGCAGTATTTT. Translated, it gives CAWSVPGRGSADTQYF.

The CDR3 region is CSVLRYGYTF. The CDR3 DNA reads TGCAGCGTCCTCCGGTATGGCTACACCTTC. The rearrangement uses TRBV29-1 and TRBJ1-2, with no clear D. Germline V CDR1 and CDR2: SQVTM, ANQGSEA. V lost 6 bases to trimming and J lost 5 bases, with 7 bases between them. The CDR3 consists of 10 residues.

The chain joins TRBV30 to TRBJ1-5; tentative D call: TRBD1 (5 bases). The V end lost 3 bases, the J end lost 3 bases, and 9 bases lay between the germline ends. Germline V gene lookup returns CDR1 GTSNPN and CDR2 SVGIG (reference sequence). The CDR3 consists of 13 residues. The CDR3: CAWRRGFNQPQHF. The CDR3, as DNA: TGTGCCTGGAGAAGGGGATTCAATCAGCCCCAGCATTTT.

V is TRBV5-5 and J is TRBJ1-1; TRBD1 aligns across 8 bases. The CDR3 has 13 residues. V dropped 6 bases and J dropped 7; count of bases not matched to a gene: 8. The germline CDR1 and CDR2 sequences are SGHKS and YYEKEE (reference sequence). This CDR3 reads CASTQFDRGEAFF. The CDR3 nucleotides read TGTGCCAGCACCCAATTCGACAGGGGTGAAGCTTTCTTT. Full variable domain (rest looked up from reference TRBV5-5 and TRBJ1-1): DAGVTQSPTHLIKTRGQQVTLRCSPISGHKSVSWYQQVLGQGPQFIFQYYEKEERGRGNFPDRFSARQFPNYSSELNVNALLLGDSALYLCASTQFDRGEAFFGQGTRLTVV.

As concerns this clone: Other DNA sequences in the sample encode the same CDR3. The chain uses TRBV7-3 and TRBJ2-5, with D uncertain. The length of the CDR3 is 14 residues. Per the germline V gene, CDR1 is SGHTA and CDR2 is FQGTGA. V lost 0 bases, J lost 4 bases, and 9 bases lay in between. The CDR3 protein is CASSLTSIGETQYF. DNA of the CDR3: TGTGCCAGCAGCTTAACGTCGATTGGAGAGACCCAGTACTTC.

The rearrangement uses TRBV9 and TRBJ2-5, with 7 nucleotides matching TRBD2. V dropped 0 bases and J dropped 5; count of bases not matched to a gene: 4. The germline V gene encodes CDR1 SGDLS and CDR2 YYNGEE. This CDR3 comprises 14 residues. The DNA of the CDR3 is TGTGCCAGCAGCGTAGACGTGGGAGGGGAGACCCAGTACTTC. It yields the protein CASSVDVGGETQYF.

This sequence joins TRBV6-6 and TRBJ2-3; unclear D gene. The CDR3 is 14 residues long. Trimming took 2 bases from V and 1 from J, leaving 7 bases between them. Germline V gene lookup returns CDR1 MNHNY and CDR2 SVGAGI (reference sequence). The DNA of the CDR3 is TGTGCCAGCAGTTACCCCTCGCGCACAGATACGCAGTATTTT. It specifies CASSYPSRTDTQYF.

The chain recombines TRBV27 with TRBJ1-5, with a possible D match to TRBD1 (6 bases). CDR1 MNHEY and CDR2 SMNVEV come from the germline V gene (reference sequence). The CDR3 is 15 amino acids. V was clipped by 3 bases and J by 3 bases, with 12 bases between them. The CDR3 DNA is TGTGCCAGCAGTTTCTCAGGGGCGGACAATCAGCCCCAGCATTTT. This encodes CASSFSGADNQPQHF.

The chain links TRBV18 to TRBJ2-3; possibly TRBD1 for D (6 bases). V lost 2 bases and J lost 1, with 10 bases in between. The CDR3 is made up of 15 amino acids. From germline, CDR1 is KGHSH and CDR2 LQKENI. Written as DNA, the CDR3 is TGTGCCAGCTCACCAACAGGGCCTGGCACAGATACGCAGTATTTT. This sequence encodes CASSPTGPGTDTQYF. Full variable domain (remainder filled in from reference TRBV18 and TRBJ2-3): NAGVMQNPRHLVRRRGQEARLRCSPMKGHSHVYWYRQLPEEGLKFMVYLQKENIIDESGMPKERFSAEFPKEGPSILRIQQVVRGDSAAYFCASSPTGPGTDTQYFGPGTRLTVL.

This clone was seen more than once but under ten times. V usage is TRBV4-1 and J usage is TRBJ2-5, with D maybe TRBD1 (5 bases). There are 15 residues in the CDR3. V gave up 0 bases and J gave up 4 bases, with 12 bases separating them. Germline V gene lookup returns CDR1 MGHRA and CDR2 YSYEKL. CDR3 region: CASSQDWAGIETQYF. DNA for the CDR3: TGCGCCAGCAGCCAAGATTGGGCAGGGATAGAGACCCAGTACTTC.

The chain joins TRBV5-8 to TRBJ1-5; no definite D call. V was cut by 1 base and J by 7 bases, with 6 bases left in between. The CDR3 sequence is 12 residues long. Germline assignment: CDR1 SGHTS and CDR2 YDEGEE. The CDR3 DNA reads TGTGCCAGCAGCTTGTGGTCACAGCCCCAGCATTTT. It is translated as CASSLWSQPQHF.

In the case of this clone: Germline and junction disagree at one end, which may indicate a read error. The chain joins TRBV7-7 to TRBJ2-1; TRBD1 matches 8 bases. This CDR3 contains 14 residues. From germline, CDR1 is SSHAT and CDR2 FNYEAQ (reference sequence). The CDR3 bases are TGTGCTAGCAGCCCAGGACAGGGTTACAATGAGCAGTTCTTC. It codes for CASSPGQGYNEQFF.

Regarding this clone: Within the sample, other DNA sequences also encode this same CDR3. The chain is built from TRBV4-1 and TRBJ2-3; D is unresolved. The germline gives CDR1 MGHRA, CDR2 YSYEKL. V gave up 1 base and J gave up 2 bases, with 4 bases separating them. CDR3 length equals 13 residues. CDR3 region: CASSQGPTDTQYF. CDR3 DNA: TGCGCCAGCAGCCAAGGGCCCACAGATACGCAGTATTTT.